This T cell receptor (beta chain) originates from a study of cytomegalovirus exposure and HLA in healthy donors. General study findings and limits: TCR association rates varied by HLA locus in a later analysis, with DRB1 highest and HLA-C lowest.

The sample holds a few counts of this clone. The antigen remains undetermined. Primers included in the PCR were 60 Vbeta and 13 Jbeta primers. Measured with immunoSEQ multiplex PCR; TCRdb has only the in-frame clones, and not every one. The sample includes under 200,000 clones, 75% of them seen just once. The specimen was PBMCs. The sequence was obtained from a woman aged 40 to 50 in good health and CMV-seropositive.

The CDR3 spells CSVSRQGNTDTQYF. DNA of the CDR3: TGCAGCGTTTCCCGACAGGGAAACACAGATACGCAGTATTTT. The chain combines TRBV29-1 with TRBJ2-3; the match to TRBD1 covers 7 bases. V shed 5 bases, J shed 2 bases, and the junction held 7 bases outside the gene matches. CDR1 and CDR2 from the germline V gene are SQVTM and ANQGSEA. The length of the CDR3 is 14 residues.